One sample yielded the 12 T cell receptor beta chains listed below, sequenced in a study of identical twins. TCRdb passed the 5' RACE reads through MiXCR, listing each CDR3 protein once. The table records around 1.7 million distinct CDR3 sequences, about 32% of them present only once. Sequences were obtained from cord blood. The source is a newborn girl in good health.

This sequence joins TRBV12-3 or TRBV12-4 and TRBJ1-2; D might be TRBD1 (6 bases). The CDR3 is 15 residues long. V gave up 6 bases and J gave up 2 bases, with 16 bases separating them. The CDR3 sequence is CASREGRGRNYGYTF. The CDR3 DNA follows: TGTGCCAGCAGAGAGGGGCGGGGGCGCAACTATGGCTACACCTTC.

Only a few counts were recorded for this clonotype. The CDR3 region has the DNA TGTGCCAGCAGTTTCGACAGGACCAGCAATCAGCCCCAGCATTTT. It yields the protein CASSFDRTSNQPQHF. The chain joins TRBV12-3 or TRBV12-4 to TRBJ1-5; perhaps TRBD1 as D (6 bases). The CDR3 contains 15 residues. The germline V and J ends were trimmed by 3 bases and 1 base, with 10 bases remaining between them.

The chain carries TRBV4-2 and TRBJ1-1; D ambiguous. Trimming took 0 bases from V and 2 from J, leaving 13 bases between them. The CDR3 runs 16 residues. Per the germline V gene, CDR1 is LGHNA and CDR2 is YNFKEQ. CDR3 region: CASSQDPVAANTEAFF. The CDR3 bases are TGTGCCAGCAGCCAAGATCCCGTGGCGGCAAACACTGAAGCTTTCTTT.

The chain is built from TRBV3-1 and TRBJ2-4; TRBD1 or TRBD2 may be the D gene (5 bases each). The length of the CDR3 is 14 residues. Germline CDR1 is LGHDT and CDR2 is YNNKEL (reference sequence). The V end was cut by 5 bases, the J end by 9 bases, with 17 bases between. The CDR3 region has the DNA TGTGCCAGCAGCTTTAGCGAGGGGCGGAGCATTCAGTACTTC. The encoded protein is CASSFSEGRSIQYF.

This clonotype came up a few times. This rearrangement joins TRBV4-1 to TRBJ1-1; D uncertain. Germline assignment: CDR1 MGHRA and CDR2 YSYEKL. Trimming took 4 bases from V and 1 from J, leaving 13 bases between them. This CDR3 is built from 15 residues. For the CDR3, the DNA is TGCGCCAGCAGCCTACCACGAGGGCCGAACACTGAAGCTTTCTTT. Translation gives CASSLPRGPNTEAFF.

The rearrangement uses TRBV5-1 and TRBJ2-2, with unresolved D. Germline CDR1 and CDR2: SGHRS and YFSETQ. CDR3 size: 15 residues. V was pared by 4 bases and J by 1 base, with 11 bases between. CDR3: CASSDWVVNTGELFF. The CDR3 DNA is TGCGCCAGCAGCGATTGGGTGGTGAACACCGGGGAGCTGTTTTTT.

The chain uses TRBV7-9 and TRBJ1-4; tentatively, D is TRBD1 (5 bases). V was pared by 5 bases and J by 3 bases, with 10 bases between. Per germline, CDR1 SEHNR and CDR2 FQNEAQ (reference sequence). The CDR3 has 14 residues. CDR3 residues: CASSQRGANEKLFF. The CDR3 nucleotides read TGTGCCAGCAGCCAACGAGGGGCTAATGAAAAACTGTTTTTT. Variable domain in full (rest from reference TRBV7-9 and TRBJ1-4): DTGVSQNPRHKITKRGQNVTFRCDPISEHNRLYWYRQTLGQGPEFLTYFQNEAQLEKSRLLSDRFSAERPKGSFSTLEIQRTEQGDSAMYLCASSQRGANEKLFFGSGTQLSVL.

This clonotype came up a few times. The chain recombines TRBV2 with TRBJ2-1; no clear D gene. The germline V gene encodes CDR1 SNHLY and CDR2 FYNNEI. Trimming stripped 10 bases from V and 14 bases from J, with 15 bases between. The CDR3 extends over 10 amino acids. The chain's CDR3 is CATHGPPKFF. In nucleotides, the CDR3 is TGTGCCACCCATGGACCACCTAAGTTCTTC.

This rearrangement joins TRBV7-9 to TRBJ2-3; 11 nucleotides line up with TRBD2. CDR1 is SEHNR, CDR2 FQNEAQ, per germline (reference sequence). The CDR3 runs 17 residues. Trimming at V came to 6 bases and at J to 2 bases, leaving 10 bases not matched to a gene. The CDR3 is CASRFRSTSGTTDTQYF. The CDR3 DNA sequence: TGTGCCAGCAGGTTTAGGTCGACTAGCGGGACCACAGATACGCAGTATTTT.

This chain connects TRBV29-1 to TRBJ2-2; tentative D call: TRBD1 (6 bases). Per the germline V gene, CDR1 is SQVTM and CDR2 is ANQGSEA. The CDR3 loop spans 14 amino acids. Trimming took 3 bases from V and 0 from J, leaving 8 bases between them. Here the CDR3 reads CSVDTGPNTGELFF. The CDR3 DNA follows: TGCAGCGTTGATACAGGGCCGAACACCGGGGAGCTGTTTTTT.

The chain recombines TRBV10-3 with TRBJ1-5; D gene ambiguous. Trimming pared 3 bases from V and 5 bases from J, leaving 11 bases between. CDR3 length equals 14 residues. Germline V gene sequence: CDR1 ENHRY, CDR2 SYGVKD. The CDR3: CAISEEAAYQPQHF. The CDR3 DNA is TGTGCCATCAGTGAAGAGGCGGCTTATCAGCCCCAGCATTTT.

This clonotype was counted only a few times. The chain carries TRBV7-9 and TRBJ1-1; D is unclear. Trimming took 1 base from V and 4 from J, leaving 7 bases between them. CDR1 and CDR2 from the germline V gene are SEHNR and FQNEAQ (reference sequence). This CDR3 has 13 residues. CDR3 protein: CASSLGAITEAFF. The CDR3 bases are TGTGCCAGCAGCTTAGGGGCGATCACTGAAGCTTTCTTT. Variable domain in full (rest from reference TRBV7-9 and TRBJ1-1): DTGVSQNPRHKITKRGQNVTFRCDPISEHNRLYWYRQTLGQGPEFLTYFQNEAQLEKSRLLSDRFSAERPKGSFSTLEIQRTEQGDSAMYLCASSLGAITEAFFGQGTRLTVV.